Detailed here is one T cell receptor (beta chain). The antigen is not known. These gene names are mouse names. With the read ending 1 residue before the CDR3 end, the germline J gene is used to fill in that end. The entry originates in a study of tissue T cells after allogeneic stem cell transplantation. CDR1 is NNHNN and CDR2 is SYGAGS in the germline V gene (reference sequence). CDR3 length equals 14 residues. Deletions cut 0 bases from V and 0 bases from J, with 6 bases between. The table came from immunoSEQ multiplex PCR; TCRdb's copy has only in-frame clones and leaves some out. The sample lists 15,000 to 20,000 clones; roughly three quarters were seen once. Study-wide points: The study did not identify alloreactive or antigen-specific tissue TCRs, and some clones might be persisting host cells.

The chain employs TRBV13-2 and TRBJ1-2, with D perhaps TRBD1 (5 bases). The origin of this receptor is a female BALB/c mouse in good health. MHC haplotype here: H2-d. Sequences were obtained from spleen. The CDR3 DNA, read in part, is TGTGCCAGCGGTGATGAAGGGGCAAACTCCGACTACACC. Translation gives CASGDEGANSDYT. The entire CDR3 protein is CASGDEGANSDYTF.